These 21 T cell receptor beta chains share one sample of origin, sequenced in a study of T cell clonotyping in hematopoietic cell transplantation. Time point denoted: recipient sample about 28 days before transplant, after cytoreduction. The repertoire was sequenced with immunoSEQ multiplex PCR; TCRdb's copy has only in-frame clones and lacks some. Of approximately 28,000 clones listed, around 80% were seen once; the top ten hold 24%. This specimen consisted of peripheral blood mononuclear cells, obtained before stem cell transplant. These TCRs come from a woman aged 55-69 years with acute myeloid leukemia. Some clones in this sample may be carry-over from other donors' samples.

The CDR3 sequence: CSARWETQYF. The CDR3 nucleotides read TGCAGTGCTAGGTGGGAGACCCAGTACTTC. The chain has TRBV20-1 and TRBJ2-5; no clear D gene. Trimming stripped 3 bases from V and 5 bases from J, with 4 bases between. CDR1 and CDR2 from the germline V gene are DFQATT and SNEGSKA (reference sequence). CDR3 size: 10 residues.

This chain connects TRBV7-9 to TRBJ1-2, with 7 bases fitting TRBD1. The CDR3 contains 14 residues. Trimming cost V 5 bases and J 4 bases; bases outside gene matches: 7. Germline CDR1 is SEHNR and CDR2 is FQNEAQ (reference sequence). In DNA form, the CDR3 reads TGTGCCAGCAGCGCGGGCGACAGGGTCTATGGCTACACCTTC. Translated: CASSAGDRVYGYTF.

In this sample, this clone turned up a few times. The chain carries TRBV18 and TRBJ2-5, with 7 bases identical to TRBD1. This CDR3 has 13 residues. V trimming: 6 bases; J trimming: 1 base; junction bases outside the gene matches: 2. In germline, CDR1 is KGHSH, CDR2 LQKENI. The CDR3 coding sequence is TGTGCCAGCTCGGGACAGCCCCAAGAGACCCAGTACTTC. Amino acids: CASSGQPQETQYF.

This rearrangement joins TRBV6-6 to TRBJ1-5; 7 bases match TRBD1. In germline, CDR1 is MNHNY, CDR2 SVGAGI (reference sequence). This CDR3 spans 15 amino acids. V lost 6 bases and J lost 1; bases outside the gene matches: 6. CDR3 sequence (DNA): TGTGCCAGCAGGAGGGGGACAGCAAGCAATCAGCCCCAGCATTTT. It codes for CASRRGTASNQPQHF.

This rearrangement joins TRBV4-1 to TRBJ2-7; TRBD2 matches 10 bases. This CDR3 region has 14 residues. CDR1 and CDR2 (germline): MGHRA, YSYEKL. V lost 4 bases, J lost 3 bases, and 3 bases stayed unmatched. In DNA, the CDR3 is TGCGCCAGCAGCCCAGGACTAGCGGACTACGAGCAGTACTTC. It is translated as CASSPGLADYEQYF.

The V and J genes are TRBV4-1 and TRBJ1-4, with TRBD1 identical over 9 bases. The CDR3 contains 15 residues. With 2 bases clipped from V and 8 bases from J, the junction kept 6 bases outside the gene matches. CDR1 is MGHRA, CDR2 YSYEKL, per germline. The CDR3 sequence is CASSQKGQGPEKLFF. The CDR3 bases are TGCGCCAGCAGCCAAAAGGGACAGGGACCCGAAAAACTGTTTTTT.

The chain carries TRBV5-1 and TRBJ1-3; the D gene is possibly TRBD1 (5 bases). Germline V gene sequence: CDR1 SGHRS, CDR2 YFSETQ. The CDR3 contains 15 residues. V lost 7 bases, J lost 2 bases, and 16 bases lay in between. Here the CDR3 reads CASSRPGEAGNTIYF. CDR3 DNA sequence: TGCGCCAGCTCCCGCCCGGGGGAGGCTGGAAACACCATATATTTT.

The chain carries TRBV29-1 and TRBJ2-1, with TRBD2 matching over 11 bases. CDR3 size: 12 residues. Germline assignment: CDR1 SQVTM and CDR2 ANQGSEA. V dropped 7 bases and J dropped 10; count of bases not matched to a gene: 6. The CDR3 DNA reads as TGCAGCGCTAGCGGGGGGACGGGGGAGCAGTTCTTC. It translates to CSASGGTGEQFF.

The chain employs TRBV27 and TRBJ1-3; TRBD1 matches 9 bases. This CDR3 has 15 residues. Per germline, CDR1 MNHEY and CDR2 SMNVEV (reference sequence). V was clipped by 4 bases and J by 3 bases; unmatched bases: 4. CDR3 protein: CASSSQGAIGNTIYF. CDR3 bases: TGTGCCAGCAGTTCACAGGGGGCCATTGGAAACACCATATATTTT.

The chain joins TRBV29-1 to TRBJ2-7; TRBD2 matches at 8 bases. This CDR3 is built from 15 residues. The trim removed 7 bases at V and 4 bases at J, leaving 15 bases unmatched. Germline V gene data show CDR1 as SQVTM and CDR2 as ANQGSEA. In DNA form, the CDR3 reads TGCAGCGCCACCACGACCGGGACTAGTGAGTACGAGCAGTACTTC. It specifies CSATTTGTSEYEQYF.

V gene TRBV6-4 combines with J gene TRBJ2-1; TRBD2 agrees at 15 bases. CDR1 and CDR2 from the germline V gene are MRHNA and SNTAGT. The CDR3 runs 14 residues. J was trimmed by 9 bases and V by 7 bases; bases with no gene match: 4. The CDR3 is CASKGTSGGFEQFF. The DNA of the CDR3 is TGTGCCAGCAAGGGGACTAGCGGGGGGTTTGAGCAGTTCTTC.

This sequence joins TRBV13 and TRBJ2-7; 8 positions agree with TRBD1. CDR1 and CDR2 from the germline V gene are PRHDT and FYEKMQ (reference sequence). CDR3 length equals 14 residues. The trim removed 5 bases at V and 6 bases at J, leaving 9 bases unmatched. The DNA for the CDR3 is TGTGCCAGCAGCAAACGACAGGGGAAAGGCGAGCAGTACTTC. Translated, it gives CASSKRQGKGEQYF.

The sample holds a few counts of this clone. This chain connects TRBV7-9 to TRBJ1-1; D remains ambiguous. Germline values: CDR1 SEHNR, CDR2 FQNEAQ (reference sequence). This CDR3 is 11 amino acids long. The germline V and J ends were trimmed by 8 bases and 4 bases, with 8 bases remaining between them. The CDR3 reads CASLGGTEAFF. DNA for the CDR3: TGTGCCAGCCTGGGTGGCACTGAAGCTTTCTTT.

This clone was picked up one time. The chain combines TRBV14 with TRBJ1-3; the D is unclear. The CDR3 is 13 residues long. Germline V gene lookup returns CDR1 SGHDN and CDR2 FVKESK. Trimming stripped 3 bases from V and 0 bases from J, with 3 bases between. The DNA for the CDR3 is TGTGCCAGCAGCCAGGGCTCTGGAAACACCATATATTTT. This encodes CASSQGSGNTIYF.

The chain combines TRBV10-3 with TRBJ2-7; no definite D call. Germline V gene lookup returns CDR1 ENHRY and CDR2 SYGVKD. The CDR3 runs 9 residues. V gave up 4 bases and J gave up 6 bases, with 1 base separating them. The CDR3 nucleotides read TGTGCCATCAGTGTCGAGCAGTACTTC. It yields the protein CAISVEQYF.

This clone was detected a few times. The chain carries TRBV9 and TRBJ2-7; no definite D call. Germline V lookup: CDR1 SGDLS, CDR2 YYNGEE. The CDR3 sequence is 13 residues long. V was pared by 0 bases and J by 7 bases, with 11 bases between. CDR3 region: CASSVVLGGEQYF. The CDR3 DNA sequence: TGTGCCAGCAGCGTAGTTCTGGGTGGGGAGCAGTACTTC.

The V gene is TRBV10-3, the J gene TRBJ1-5, with 9 bases identical to TRBD1. With V trimmed by 6 bases and J by 6 bases, 6 bases remained unmatched. This CDR3 spans 14 amino acids. Germline V gives CDR1 ENHRY, CDR2 SYGVKD. CDR3 loop: CAISVTGGGQPQHF. Written as DNA, the CDR3 is TGTGCCATCAGCGTTACAGGGGGCGGTCAGCCCCAGCATTTT.

This clone is judged medium-sized (0.01 to 0.1%). V and J are TRBV6-5 and TRBJ1-5; D unclear. This CDR3 comprises 13 residues. V was cut by 8 bases and J by 5 bases, with 13 bases left in between. Germline V gene sequence: CDR1 MNHEY, CDR2 SVGAGI. In nucleotides, the CDR3 is TGTGCCAGCGGCGAATCGCCGGATCAGCCCCAGCATTTT. This sequence encodes CASGESPDQPQHF.

V gene TRBV7-2 combines with J gene TRBJ2-3, with TRBD2 matching 7 bases. This CDR3 is built from 16 residues. The germline V gene has CDR1 SGHTA and CDR2 FQGNSA. The V segment lost 5 bases and the J segment 3 bases; nucleotides outside the gene matches: 11. The CDR3 here is CASSPTSGAGTDTQYF. The CDR3 DNA sequence: TGTGCCAGCAGCCCCACGAGCGGGGCGGGGACAGATACGCAGTATTTT.

The chain has TRBV2 and TRBJ2-5; tentatively, D is TRBD1 (6 bases). CDR1 is SNHLY and CDR2 is FYNNEI in the germline V gene. V was shortened by 1 base and J by 3 bases, with 6 bases between the two germline ends. This CDR3 has 13 residues. CDR3 sequence (DNA): TGTGCCAGCAGTGAAGACAGGGAAGAGACCCAGTACTTC. It specifies CASSEDREETQYF.

This chain connects TRBV28 to TRBJ2-7; possible D gene TRBD2, 6 bases. The CDR3 totals 13 residues. Germline lookup yields CDR1 MDHEN and CDR2 SYDVKM. The V end lost 10 bases, the J end lost 2 bases, and 15 bases lay between the germline ends. DNA for the CDR3: TGTGCCACCACCCTTGGAGGGGCCTACGAGCAGTACTTC. It yields the protein CATTLGGAYEQYF.